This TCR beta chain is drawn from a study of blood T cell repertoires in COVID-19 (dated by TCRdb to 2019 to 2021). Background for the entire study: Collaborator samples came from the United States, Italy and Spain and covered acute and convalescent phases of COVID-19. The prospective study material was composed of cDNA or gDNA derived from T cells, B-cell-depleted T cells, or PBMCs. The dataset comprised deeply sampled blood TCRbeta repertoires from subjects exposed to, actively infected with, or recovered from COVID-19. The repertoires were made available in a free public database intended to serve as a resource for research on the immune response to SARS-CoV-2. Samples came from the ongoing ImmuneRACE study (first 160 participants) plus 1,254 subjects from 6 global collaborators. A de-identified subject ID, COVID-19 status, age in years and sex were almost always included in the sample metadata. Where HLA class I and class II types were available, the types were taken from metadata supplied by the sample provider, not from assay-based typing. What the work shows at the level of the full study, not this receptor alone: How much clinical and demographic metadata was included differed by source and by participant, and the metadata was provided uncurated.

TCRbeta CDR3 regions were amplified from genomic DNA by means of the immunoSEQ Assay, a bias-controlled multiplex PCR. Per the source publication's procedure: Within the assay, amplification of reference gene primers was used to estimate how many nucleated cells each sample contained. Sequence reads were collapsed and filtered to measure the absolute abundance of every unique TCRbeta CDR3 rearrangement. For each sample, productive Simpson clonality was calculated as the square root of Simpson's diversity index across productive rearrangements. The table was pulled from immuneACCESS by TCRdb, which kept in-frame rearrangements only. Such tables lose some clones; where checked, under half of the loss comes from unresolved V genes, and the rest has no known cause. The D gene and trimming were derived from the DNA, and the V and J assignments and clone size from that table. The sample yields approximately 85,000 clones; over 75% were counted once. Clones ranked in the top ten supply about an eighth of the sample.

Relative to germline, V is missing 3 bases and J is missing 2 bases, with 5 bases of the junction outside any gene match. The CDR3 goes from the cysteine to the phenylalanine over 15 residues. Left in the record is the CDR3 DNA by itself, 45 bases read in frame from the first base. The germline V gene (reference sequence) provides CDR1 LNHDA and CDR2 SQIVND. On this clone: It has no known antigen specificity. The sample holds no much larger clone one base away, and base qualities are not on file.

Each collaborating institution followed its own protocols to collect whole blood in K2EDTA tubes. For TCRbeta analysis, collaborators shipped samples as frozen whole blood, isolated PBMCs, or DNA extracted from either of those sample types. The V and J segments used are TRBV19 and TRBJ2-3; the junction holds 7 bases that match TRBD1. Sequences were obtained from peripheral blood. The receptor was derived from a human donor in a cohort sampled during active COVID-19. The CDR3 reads CASSIPGGVTDTQYF. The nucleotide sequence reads TGTGCCAGTAGTATCCCAGGGGGTGTCACAGATACGCAGTATTTT.